This record concerns one T cell receptor beta chain sequence. TCRdb re-called the RT-PCR reads with MiXCR, one entry per CDR3 protein. The sample records about 31,000 distinct CDR3 sequences, 6.8% being singletons. This record belongs to a study of patients and donors after allogeneic stem cell transplantation. Germline V lookup: CDR1 SEHNR, CDR2 FQNEAQ (reference sequence). V lost 3 bases and J 0 bases, leaving 12 bases between the germline ends. The CDR3 has 15 amino acids. Specimen: blood, either unsorted or a sorted T cell fraction (not recorded which). The clonotype was recovered from a human donor who was either an allogeneic HSCT recipient or a stem cell or donor lymphocyte infusion donor (not recorded which). It is not recorded whose cells these are; they may come from a transplant donor. V usage is TRBV7-9 and J usage is TRBJ2-7, with D unresolved. The CDR3 nucleotides are TGTGCCAGCAGCTTGCGACAAACGAGCTCCTACGAGCAGTACTTC. It yields the protein CASSLRQTSSYEQYF.